This record concerns one T cell receptor (beta chain) sequence. This receptor's antigen is unknown. Nothing much larger sits one base from this clone, and base qualities are not available. This record belongs to a study of blood T cell repertoires in COVID-19 (dated by TCRdb to the early 2020s). With respect to the entire study: Samples from collaborators originated in the United States, Italy and Spain and spanned both the acute and convalescent phases of COVID-19. The dataset comprised deeply sampled blood TCRbeta repertoires from subjects exposed to, actively infected with, or recovered from COVID-19. A freely available public database, intended as a resource for researchers studying the immune response to SARS-CoV-2, is where the repertoires were released. Sample metadata almost always included a de-identified subject ID, COVID-19 status, age in years and sex. The material from the prospective study consisted of cDNA or gDNA derived from T cells, B-cell-depleted T cells, or PBMCs. HLA class I and class II types, where available, came from metadata supplied by the sample provider rather than from assay-based typing. The samples were drawn from two sources: the first 160 participants of the ongoing ImmuneRACE study, and 1,254 subjects contributed by 6 global collaborators.

The full study reports these points: The amount of clinical and demographic metadata varied by source and participant and was provided uncurated.

The immunoSEQ Assay, a bias-controlled multiplex PCR, was used to amplify TCRbeta CDR3 regions from genomic DNA. As for the authors' bioinformatics: Within the assay, amplification of reference gene primers was used to estimate how many nucleated cells each sample contained. To quantify the absolute abundance of each unique TCRbeta CDR3 rearrangement, sequence reads were collapsed and filtered. Productive Simpson clonality was computed per sample as the square root of Simpson's diversity index over productive rearrangements. TCRdb took this table from immuneACCESS and kept in-frame rearrangements with V and J called. Such tables lack part of the clones; where checked against another copy, unresolved V genes explain under half of the gap, and the rest is unexplained. For V, J and clone size, that table is used; D and trimming come from the DNA. Within this sample are about 99,000 clones, with less than 85% of them counted one time only. Roughly 20% of the sample lies in the top ten.

Trimming leaves V shorter by 5 bases and J shorter by 1 base, with the junction holding 7 bases beyond the gene matches. CDR1 and CDR2 are drawn from the germline V gene: SGHAT, FQNNGV. Reading from cysteine to phenylalanine, the CDR3 counts 15 amino acids. CDR3 DNA is the only sequence kept; it has 45 bases, read in frame from the first base. Each collaborating institution followed its own protocols to collect whole blood in K2EDTA tubes. Collaborator samples were shipped for TCRbeta analysis as frozen whole blood, isolated PBMCs, or DNA extracted from either sample type. Sample: peripheral blood. This receptor was obtained from a woman over 75 with active or convalescent COVID-19. The chain is made from TRBV11-2 and TRBJ1-1; 7 central nucleotides agree with TRBD1. The nucleotides read TGTGCCAGCAGCCCGCCGGGACAGCCGAACACTGAAGCTTTCTTT. The encoded protein is CASSPPGQPNTEAFF.